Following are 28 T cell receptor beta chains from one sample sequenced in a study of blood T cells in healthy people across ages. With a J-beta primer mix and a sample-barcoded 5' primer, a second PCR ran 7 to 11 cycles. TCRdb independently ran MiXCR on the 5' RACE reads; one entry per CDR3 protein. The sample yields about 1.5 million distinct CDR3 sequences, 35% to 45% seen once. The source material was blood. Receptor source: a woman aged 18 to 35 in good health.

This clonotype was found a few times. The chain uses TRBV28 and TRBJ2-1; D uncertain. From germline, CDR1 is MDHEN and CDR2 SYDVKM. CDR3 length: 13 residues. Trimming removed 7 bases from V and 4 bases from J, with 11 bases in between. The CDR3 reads CASISGNYNEQFF. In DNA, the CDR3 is TGTGCCAGCATAAGTGGCAATTACAATGAGCAGTTCTTC.

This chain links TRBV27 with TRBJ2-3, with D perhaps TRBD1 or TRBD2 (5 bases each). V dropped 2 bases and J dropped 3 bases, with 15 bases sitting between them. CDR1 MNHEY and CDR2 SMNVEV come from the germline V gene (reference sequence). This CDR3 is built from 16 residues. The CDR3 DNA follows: TGTGCCAGCAGTTTAAGCACCGGGACCAGGACAGATACGCAGTATTTT. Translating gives CASSLSTGTRTDTQYF.

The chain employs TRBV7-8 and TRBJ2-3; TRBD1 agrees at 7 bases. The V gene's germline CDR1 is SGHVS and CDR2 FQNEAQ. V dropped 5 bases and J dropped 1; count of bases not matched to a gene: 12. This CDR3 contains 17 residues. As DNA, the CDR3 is TGTGCCAGCAGCCCCATTAGGGGGCAGGTGGGCACAGATACGCAGTATTTT. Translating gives CASSPIRGQVGTDTQYF.

DNA for the CDR3: TGTGCCAGCGGTGGAGTCGCTATGAACACTGAAGCTTTCTTT. Its translation is CASGGVAMNTEAFF. The chain joins TRBV6-1 to TRBJ1-1; no clear D gene. CDR3 length: 14 residues. Germline lookup yields CDR1 MNHNS and CDR2 SASEGT. V was cut by 8 bases and J by 0 bases, with 13 bases left in between.

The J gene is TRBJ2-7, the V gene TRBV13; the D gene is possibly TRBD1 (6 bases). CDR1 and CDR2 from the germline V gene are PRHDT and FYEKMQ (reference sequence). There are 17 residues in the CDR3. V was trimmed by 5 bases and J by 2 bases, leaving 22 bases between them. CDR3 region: CASSPPTFSGHAYEQYF. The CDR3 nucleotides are TGTGCCAGCAGCCCACCGACATTCTCGGGACATGCCTACGAGCAGTACTTC. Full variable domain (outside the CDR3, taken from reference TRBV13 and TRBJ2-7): AAGVIQSPRHLIKEKRETATLKCYPIPRHDTVYWYQQGPGQDPQFLISFYEKMQSDKGSIPDRFSAQQFSDYHSELNMSSLELGDSALYFCASSPPTFSGHAYEQYFGPGTRLTVT.

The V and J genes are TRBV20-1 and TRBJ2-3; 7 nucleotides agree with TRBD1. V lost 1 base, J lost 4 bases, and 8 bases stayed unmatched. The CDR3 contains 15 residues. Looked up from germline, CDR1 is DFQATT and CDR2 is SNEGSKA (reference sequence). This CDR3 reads CSARAYDRASDTQYF. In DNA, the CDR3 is TGCAGTGCTAGAGCCTACGACAGGGCCTCAGATACGCAGTATTTT.

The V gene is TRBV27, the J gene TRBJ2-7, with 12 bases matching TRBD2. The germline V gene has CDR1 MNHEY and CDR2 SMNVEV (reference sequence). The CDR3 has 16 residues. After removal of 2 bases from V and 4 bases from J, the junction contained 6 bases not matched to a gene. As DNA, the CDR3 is TGTGCCAGCAGTTTAACTACTAGCGGGAGGTTTTACGAGCAGTACTTC. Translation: CASSLTTSGRFYEQYF.

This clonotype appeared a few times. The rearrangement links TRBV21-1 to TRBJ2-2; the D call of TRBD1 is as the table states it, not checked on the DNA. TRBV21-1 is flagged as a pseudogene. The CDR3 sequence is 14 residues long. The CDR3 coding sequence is TGTGCCAGCAGCAAAGGCGAAGGGGCCGGGGAGCTGTTTTTT. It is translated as CASSKGEGAGELFF.

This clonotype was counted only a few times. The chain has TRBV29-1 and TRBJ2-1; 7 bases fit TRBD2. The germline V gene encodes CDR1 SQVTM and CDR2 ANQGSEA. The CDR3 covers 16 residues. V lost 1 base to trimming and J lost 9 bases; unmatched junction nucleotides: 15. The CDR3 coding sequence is TGCAGCGTTGAAGCGGTTAGCGCGGGAGTAATAGGTGAGCAGTTCTTC. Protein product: CSVEAVSAGVIGEQFF.

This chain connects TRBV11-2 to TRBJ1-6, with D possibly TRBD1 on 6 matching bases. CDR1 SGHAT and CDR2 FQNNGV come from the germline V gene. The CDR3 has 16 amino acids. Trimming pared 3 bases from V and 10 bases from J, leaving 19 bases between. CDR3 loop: CASSLGANVFGSPLHF. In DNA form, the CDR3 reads TGTGCCAGCAGCTTGGGGGCAAATGTGTTTGGATCACCCCTCCACTTT. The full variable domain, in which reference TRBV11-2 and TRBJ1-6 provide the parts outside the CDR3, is EAGVAQSPRYKIIEKRQSVAFWCNPISGHATLYWYQQILGQGPKLLIQFQNNGVVDDSQLPKDRFSAERLKGVDSTLKIQPAKLEDSAVYLCASSLGANVFGSPLHFGNGTRLTVT.

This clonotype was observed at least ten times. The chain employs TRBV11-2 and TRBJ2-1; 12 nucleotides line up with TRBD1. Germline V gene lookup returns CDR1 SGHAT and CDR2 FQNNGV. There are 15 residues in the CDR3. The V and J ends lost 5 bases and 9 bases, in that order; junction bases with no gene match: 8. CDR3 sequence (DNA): TGTGCCAGCAGCGCCCGGGACAGGGGGCGCCTTGAGCAGTTCTTC. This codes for CASSARDRGRLEQFF.

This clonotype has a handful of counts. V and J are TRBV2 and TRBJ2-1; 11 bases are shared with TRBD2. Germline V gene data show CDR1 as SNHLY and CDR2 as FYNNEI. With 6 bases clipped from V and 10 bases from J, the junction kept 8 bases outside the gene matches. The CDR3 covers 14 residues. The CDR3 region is CASRAGLAAEEQFF. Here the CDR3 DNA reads TGTGCCAGCAGGGCGGGACTAGCGGCGGAGGAGCAGTTCTTC.

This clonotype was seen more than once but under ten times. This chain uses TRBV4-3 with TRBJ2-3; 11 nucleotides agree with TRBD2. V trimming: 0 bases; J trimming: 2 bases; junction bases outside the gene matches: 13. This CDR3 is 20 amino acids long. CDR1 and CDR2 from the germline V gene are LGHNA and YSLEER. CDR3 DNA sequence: TGCGCCAGCAGCCAAGATCTTGCTAGCGGGGGGAGGTTGTCCACAGATACGCAGTATTTT. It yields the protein CASSQDLASGGRLSTDTQYF.

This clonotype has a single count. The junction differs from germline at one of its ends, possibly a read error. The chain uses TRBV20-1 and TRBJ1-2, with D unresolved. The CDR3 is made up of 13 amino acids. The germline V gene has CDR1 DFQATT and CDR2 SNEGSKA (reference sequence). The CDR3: CSARGSGTFGYTF. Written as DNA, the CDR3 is TGCAGTGCTAGAGGTAGTGGTACCTTTGGCTACACTTTC.

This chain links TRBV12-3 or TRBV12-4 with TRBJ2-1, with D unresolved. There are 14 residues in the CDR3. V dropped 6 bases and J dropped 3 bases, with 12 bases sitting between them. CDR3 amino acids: CASSPPKVYNEQFF. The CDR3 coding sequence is TGTGCCAGCAGCCCCCCGAAGGTCTACAATGAGCAGTTCTTC.

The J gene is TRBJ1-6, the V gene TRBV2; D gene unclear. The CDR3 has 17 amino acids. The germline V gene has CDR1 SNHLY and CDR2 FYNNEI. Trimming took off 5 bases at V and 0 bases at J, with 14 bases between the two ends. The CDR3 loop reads CASSRRALSSYNSPLHF. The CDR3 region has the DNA TGTGCCAGCAGTCGCCGGGCCTTGAGCTCCTATAATTCACCCCTCCACTTT.

CDR3 bases: TGTGCCAGCAGTTCCCCGGTAGCGGTTGGTGATACGCAGTATTTT. Protein: CASSSPVAVGDTQYF. The chain links TRBV12-3 or TRBV12-4 to TRBJ2-3; possibly TRBD2 for D (6 bases). The CDR3 extends over 15 amino acids. V was pared by 4 bases and J by 6 bases, with 17 bases between.

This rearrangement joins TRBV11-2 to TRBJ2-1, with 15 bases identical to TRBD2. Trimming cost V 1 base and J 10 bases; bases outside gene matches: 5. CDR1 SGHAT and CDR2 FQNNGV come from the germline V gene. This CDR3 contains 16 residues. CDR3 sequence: CASSLGTSGGGPEQFF. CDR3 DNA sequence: TGTGCCAGCAGCTTAGGGACTAGCGGGGGGGGTCCGGAGCAGTTCTTC.

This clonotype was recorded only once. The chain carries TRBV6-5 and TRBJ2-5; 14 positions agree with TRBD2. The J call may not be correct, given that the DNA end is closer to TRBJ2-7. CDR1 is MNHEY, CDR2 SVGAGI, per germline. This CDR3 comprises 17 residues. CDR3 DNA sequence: TGTGCCAGCAGTTACTCAGCTGGGACTAGCGGGAGCGACGAGCAGTACTTC. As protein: CASSYSAGTSGSDEQYF.

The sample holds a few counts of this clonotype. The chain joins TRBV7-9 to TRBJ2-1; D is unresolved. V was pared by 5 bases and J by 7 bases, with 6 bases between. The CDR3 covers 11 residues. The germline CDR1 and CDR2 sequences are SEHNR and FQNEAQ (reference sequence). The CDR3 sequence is CASSPANEQFF. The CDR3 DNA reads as TGTGCCAGCAGCCCGGCAAATGAGCAGTTCTTC.

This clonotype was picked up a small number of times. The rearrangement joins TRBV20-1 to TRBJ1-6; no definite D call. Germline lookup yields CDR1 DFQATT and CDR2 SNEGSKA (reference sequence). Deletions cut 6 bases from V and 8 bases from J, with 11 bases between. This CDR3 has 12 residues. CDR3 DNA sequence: TGCAGTGCCAGTGGGCTCGATTCACCCCTCCACTTT. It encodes CSASGLDSPLHF.

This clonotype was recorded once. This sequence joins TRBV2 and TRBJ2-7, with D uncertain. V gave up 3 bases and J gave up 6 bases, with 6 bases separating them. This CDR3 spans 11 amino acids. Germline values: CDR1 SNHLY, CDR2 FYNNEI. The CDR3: CASSDFSEQYF. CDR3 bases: TGTGCCAGCAGTGACTTCTCCGAGCAGTACTTC.

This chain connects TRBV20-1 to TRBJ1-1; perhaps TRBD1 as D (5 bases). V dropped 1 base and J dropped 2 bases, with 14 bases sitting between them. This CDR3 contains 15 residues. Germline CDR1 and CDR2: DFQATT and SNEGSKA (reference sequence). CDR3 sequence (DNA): TGCAGTGCTAGAGCCCCCGAGGGACTTAACACTGAAGCTTTCTTT. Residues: CSARAPEGLNTEAFF.

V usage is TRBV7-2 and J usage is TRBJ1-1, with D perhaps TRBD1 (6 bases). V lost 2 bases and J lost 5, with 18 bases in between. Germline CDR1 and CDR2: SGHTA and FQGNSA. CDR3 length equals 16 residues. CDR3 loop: CASSLSSRGWATEAFF. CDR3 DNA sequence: TGTGCCAGCAGCTTATCAAGCAGGGGATGGGCGACTGAAGCTTTCTTT. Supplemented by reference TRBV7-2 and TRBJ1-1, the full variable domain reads GAGVSQSPSNKVTEKGKDVELRCDPISGHTALYWYRQSLGQGLEFLIYFQGNSAPDKSGLPSDRFSAERTGGSVSTLTIQRTQQEDSAVYLCASSLSSRGWATEAFFGQGTRLTVV.

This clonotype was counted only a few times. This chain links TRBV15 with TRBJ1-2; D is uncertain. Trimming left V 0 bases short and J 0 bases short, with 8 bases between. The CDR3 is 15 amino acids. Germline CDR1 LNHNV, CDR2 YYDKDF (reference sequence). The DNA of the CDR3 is TGTGCCACCAGCAGAGATCCAACAGCTAACTATGGCTACACCTTC. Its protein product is CATSRDPTANYGYTF.

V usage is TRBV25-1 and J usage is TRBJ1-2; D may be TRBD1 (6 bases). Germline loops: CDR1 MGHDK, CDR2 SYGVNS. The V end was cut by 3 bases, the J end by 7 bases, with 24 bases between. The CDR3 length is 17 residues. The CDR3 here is CASSDPLLAGDKGGYTF. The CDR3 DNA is TGTGCCAGCAGTGACCCCCTACTAGCAGGGGATAAAGGTGGCTACACCTTC.

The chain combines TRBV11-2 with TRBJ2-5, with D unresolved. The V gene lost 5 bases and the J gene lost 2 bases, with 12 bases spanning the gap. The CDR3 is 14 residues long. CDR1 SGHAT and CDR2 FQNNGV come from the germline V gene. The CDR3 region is CASSIQYGQETQYF. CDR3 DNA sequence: TGTGCCAGCAGCATTCAGTACGGTCAAGAGACCCAGTACTTC.

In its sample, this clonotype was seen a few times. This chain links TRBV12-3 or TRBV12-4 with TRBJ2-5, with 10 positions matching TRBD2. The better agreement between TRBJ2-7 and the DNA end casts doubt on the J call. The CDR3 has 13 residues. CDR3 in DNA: TGTGCCAGCAGACTAGCGGGAAGGAACGAGCAGTACTTC. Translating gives CASRLAGRNEQYF.